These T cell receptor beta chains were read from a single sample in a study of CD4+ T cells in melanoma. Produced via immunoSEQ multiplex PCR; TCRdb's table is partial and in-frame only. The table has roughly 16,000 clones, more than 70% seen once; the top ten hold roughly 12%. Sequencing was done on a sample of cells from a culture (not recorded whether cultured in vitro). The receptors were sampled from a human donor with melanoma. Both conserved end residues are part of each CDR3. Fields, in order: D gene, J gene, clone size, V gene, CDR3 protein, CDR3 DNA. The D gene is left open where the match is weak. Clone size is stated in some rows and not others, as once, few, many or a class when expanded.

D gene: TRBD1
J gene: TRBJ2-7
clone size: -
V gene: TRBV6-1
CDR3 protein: CASRPWTGQFYEQYF
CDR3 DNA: TGTGCCAGCAGACCCTGGACAGGGCAATTCTACGAGCAGTACTTC

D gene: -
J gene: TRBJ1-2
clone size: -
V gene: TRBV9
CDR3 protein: CASSVFDRGDYGYTF
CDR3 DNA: TGTGCCAGCAGCGTATTCGATCGGGGGGACTATGGCTACACCTTC

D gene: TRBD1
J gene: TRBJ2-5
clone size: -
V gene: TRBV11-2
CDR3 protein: CASTRTGQETQYF
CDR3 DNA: TGTGCCAGCACTAGGACAGGGCAAGAGACCCAGTACTTC

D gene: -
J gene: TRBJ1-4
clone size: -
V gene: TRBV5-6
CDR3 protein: CASSFGDSTNEKLFF
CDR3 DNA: TGTGCCAGCAGCTTCGGGGATTCAACTAATGAAAAACTGTTTTTT

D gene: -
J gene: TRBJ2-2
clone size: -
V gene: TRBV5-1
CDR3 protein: CASSLGATGPTGELFF
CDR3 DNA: TGCGCCAGCAGCTTGGGCGCGACAGGTCCCACCGGGGAGCTGTTTTTT

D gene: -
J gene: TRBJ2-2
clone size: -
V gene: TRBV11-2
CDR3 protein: CASSRNPTATGAGELFF
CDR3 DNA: TGTGCCAGCAGCCGCAACCCGACCGCGACAGGTGCCGGGGAGCTGTTTTTT

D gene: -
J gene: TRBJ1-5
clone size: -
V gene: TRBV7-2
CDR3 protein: CASSLGGRYSNQPQHF
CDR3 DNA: TGTGCCAGCAGCTTAGGAGGACGCTATAGCAATCAGCCCCAGCATTTT

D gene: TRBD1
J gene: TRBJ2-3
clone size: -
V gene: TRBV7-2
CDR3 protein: CASSLAGTGLMYF
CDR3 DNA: TGTGCCAGCAGCTTAGCAGGGACAGGGCTTATGTATTTT

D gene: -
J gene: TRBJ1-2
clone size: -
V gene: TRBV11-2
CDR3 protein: CASSRGGQVYGYTF
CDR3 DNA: TGTGCCAGCAGCCGGGGAGGGCAGGTCTATGGCTACACCTTC

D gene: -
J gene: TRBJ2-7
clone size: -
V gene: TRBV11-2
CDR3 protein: CASSRIGPGSYEQYF
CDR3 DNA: TGTGCCAGCAGCCGGATAGGACCCGGCTCCTACGAGCAGTACTTC

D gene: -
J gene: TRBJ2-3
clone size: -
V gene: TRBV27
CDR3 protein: CASSFLFADTQYF
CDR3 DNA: TGTGCCAGCAGTTTTTTATTCGCAGATACGCAGTATTTT

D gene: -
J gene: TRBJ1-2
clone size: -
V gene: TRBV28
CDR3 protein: CASSLTTDYGYTF
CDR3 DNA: TGTGCCAGCAGTTTAACGACCGACTATGGCTACACCTTC

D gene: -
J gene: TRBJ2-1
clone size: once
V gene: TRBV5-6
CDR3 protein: CASSLFSLNEQFF
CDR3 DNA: TGTGCCAGCAGCTTATTTAGCCTCAATGAGCAGTTCTTC

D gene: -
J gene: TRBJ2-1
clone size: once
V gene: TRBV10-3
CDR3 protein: CAISEQSGTLYNEQFF
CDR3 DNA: TGTGCCATCAGTGAGCAGTCCGGGACCCTGTACAATGAGCAGTTCTTC

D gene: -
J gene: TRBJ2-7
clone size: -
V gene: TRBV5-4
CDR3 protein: CASHSLAGGREQYF
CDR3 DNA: TGTGCCAGCCATTCGTTGGCTGGGGGGCGCGAGCAGTACTTC

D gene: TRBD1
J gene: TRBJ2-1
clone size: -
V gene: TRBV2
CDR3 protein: CASSPRDRANEQFF
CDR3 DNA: TGTGCCAGCAGCCCAAGGGACAGGGCGAATGAGCAGTTCTTC

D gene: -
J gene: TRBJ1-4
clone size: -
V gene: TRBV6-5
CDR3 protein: CASSYYPSVREKLFF
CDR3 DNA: TGTGCCAGCAGTTACTATCCCTCCGTCCGGGAAAAACTGTTTTTT

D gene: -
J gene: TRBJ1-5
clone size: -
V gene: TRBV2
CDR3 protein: CASSKTGPESQHF
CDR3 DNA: TGTGCCAGCAGTAAAACAGGGCCGGAGTCCCAGCATTTT

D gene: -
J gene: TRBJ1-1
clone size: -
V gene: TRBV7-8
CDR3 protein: CASSFARVGTEAFF
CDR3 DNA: TGTGCCAGCAGCTTTGCCAGGGTTGGCACTGAAGCTTTCTTT

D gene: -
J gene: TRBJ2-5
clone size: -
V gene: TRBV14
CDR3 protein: CASSHAAGTAYGETQYF
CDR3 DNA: TGTGCCAGCAGCCATGCCGCAGGGACCGCGTACGGAGAGACCCAGTACTTC

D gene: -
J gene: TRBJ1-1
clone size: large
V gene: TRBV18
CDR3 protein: CASSPDRLTAGTEAFF
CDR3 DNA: TGTGCCAGCTCTCCAGACAGGCTAACTGCGGGCACTGAAGCTTTCTTT

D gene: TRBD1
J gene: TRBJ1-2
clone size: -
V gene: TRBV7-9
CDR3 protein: CASSLAGGTIYGYTF
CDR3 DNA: TGTGCCAGCAGCTTAGCAGGGGGCACGATCTATGGCTACACCTTC

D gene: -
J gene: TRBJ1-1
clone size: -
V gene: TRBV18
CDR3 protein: CASSPGVDTEAFF
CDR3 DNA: TGTGCCAGCTCACCGGGGGTAGACACTGAAGCTTTCTTT

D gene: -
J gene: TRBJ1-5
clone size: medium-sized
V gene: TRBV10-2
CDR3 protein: CASSSGEGQPQHF
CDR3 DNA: TGCGCCAGCAGCTCAGGAGAGGGGCAGCCCCAGCATTTT

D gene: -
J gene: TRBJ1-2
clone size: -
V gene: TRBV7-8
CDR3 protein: CASSSYRSRDYGYTF
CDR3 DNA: TGTGCCAGCAGCTCATACAGGTCCCGAGACTATGGCTACACCTTC

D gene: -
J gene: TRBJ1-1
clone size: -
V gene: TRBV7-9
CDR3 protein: CASSFLGLNTEAFF
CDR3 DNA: TGTGCCAGCAGCTTTCTCGGTTTGAACACTGAAGCTTTCTTT

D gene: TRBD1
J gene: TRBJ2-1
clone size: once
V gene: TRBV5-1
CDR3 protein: CASSLSRTGLSNEQFF
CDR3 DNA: TGCGCCAGCAGCTTGAGTAGGACAGGGCTCTCCAATGAGCAGTTCTTC

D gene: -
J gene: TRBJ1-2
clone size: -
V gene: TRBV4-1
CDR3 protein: CASSQGEGRGYGYTF
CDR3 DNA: TGCGCCAGCAGCCAAGGTGAGGGGCGCGGCTATGGCTACACCTTC

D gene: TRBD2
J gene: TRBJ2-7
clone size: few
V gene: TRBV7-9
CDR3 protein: CASSLGGRVEQYF
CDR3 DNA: TGTGCCAGCAGCTTAGGCGGGAGGGTTGAGCAGTACTTC

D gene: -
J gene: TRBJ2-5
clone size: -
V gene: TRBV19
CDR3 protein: CASSIDTGRGRPGGIQETQYF
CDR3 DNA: TGTGCCAGTAGTATAGATACGGGGAGGGGCCGCCCGGGGGGCATCCAGGAGACCCAGTACTTC

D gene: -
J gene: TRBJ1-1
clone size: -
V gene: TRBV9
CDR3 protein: CASSRGMNTEAFF
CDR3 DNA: TGTGCCAGCAGCAGAGGCATGAACACTGAAGCTTTCTTT

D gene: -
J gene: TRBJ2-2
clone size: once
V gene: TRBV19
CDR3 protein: CASKLEGAPNTGELFF
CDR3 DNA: TGTGCCAGTAAATTAGAAGGGGCCCCTAACACCGGGGAGCTGTTTTTT

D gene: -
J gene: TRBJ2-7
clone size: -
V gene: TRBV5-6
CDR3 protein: CASTPSDPLGEQYF
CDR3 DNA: TGTGCCAGCACCCCGTCGGACCCGCTGGGCGAGCAGTACTTC

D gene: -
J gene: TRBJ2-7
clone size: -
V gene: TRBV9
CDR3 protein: CASSEDLVSYEQYF
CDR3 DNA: TGTGCCAGCAGCGAGGACTTGGTTAGCTACGAGCAGTACTTC

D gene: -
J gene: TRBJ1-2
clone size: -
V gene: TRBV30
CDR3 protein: CAWSVPGLVGYTF
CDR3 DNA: TGTGCCTGGAGTGTACCCGGGTTAGTGGGCTACACCTTC

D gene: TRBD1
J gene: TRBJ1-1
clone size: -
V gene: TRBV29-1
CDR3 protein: CSVAHTGGEAFF
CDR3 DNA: TGCAGCGTTGCCCACACAGGGGGTGAAGCTTTCTTT

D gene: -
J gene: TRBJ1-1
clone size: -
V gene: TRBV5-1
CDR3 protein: CASSSDRFGTEAFF
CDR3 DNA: TGCGCCAGCAGCTCGGACAGATTCGGCACTGAAGCTTTCTTT

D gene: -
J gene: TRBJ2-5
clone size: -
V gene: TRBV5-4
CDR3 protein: CASSWGAGETQYF
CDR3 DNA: TGTGCCAGCAGCTGGGGGGCCGGAGAGACCCAGTACTTC

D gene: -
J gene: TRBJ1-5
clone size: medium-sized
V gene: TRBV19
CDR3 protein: CASSVGWQPQHF
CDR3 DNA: TGTGCCAGTAGTGTGGGGTGGCAGCCCCAGCATTTT

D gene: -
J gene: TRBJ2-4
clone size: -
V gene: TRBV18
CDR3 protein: CASSPHAPLAKNIQYF
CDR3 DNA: TGTGCCAGCTCACCACACGCACCGCTAGCCAAAAACATTCAGTACTTC

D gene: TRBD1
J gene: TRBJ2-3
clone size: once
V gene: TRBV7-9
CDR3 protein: CASSFKGQGLDTQYF
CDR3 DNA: TGTGCCAGCAGCTTTAAGGGACAGGGGTTAGATACGCAGTATTTT

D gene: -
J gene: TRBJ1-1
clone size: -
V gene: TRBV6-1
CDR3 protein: CASSEGHSNTEAFF
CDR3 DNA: TGTGCCAGCAGTGAAGGACACTCGAACACTGAAGCTTTCTTT

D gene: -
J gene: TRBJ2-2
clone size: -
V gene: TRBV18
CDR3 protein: CASSPRLSDTGELFF
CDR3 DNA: TGTGCCAGCTCACCACGTCTAAGCGACACCGGGGAGCTGTTTTTT

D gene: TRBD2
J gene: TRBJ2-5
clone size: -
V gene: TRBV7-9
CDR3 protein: CASSSTGLGTQYF
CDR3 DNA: TGTGCCAGCAGCTCGACGGGACTAGGGACCCAGTACTTC

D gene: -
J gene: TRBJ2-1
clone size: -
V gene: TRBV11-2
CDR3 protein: CASSLGLLAYNEQFF
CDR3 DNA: TGTGCCAGCAGCTTAGGCTTACTGGCATACAATGAGCAGTTCTTC

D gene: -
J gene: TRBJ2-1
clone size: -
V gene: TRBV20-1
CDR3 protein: CSAKVIHEQFF
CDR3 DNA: TGCAGTGCGAAAGTGATCCATGAGCAGTTCTTC

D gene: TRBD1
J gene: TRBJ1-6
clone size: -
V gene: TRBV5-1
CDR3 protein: CASSWGDTGGSPLHF
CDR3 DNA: TGCGCCAGCAGCTGGGGGGATACAGGGGGGTCACCCCTCCACTTT

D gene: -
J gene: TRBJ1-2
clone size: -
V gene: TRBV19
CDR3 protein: CASSPGAYGYTF
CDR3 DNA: TGTGCCAGTAGCCCAGGGGCGTATGGCTACACCTTC

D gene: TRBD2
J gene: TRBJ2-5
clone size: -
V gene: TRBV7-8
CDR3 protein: CASSFYLAGEETQYF
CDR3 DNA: TGTGCCAGCAGCTTTTACTTAGCGGGGGAAGAGACCCAGTACTTC

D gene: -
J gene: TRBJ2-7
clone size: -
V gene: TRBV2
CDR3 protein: CASGGTPYEQYF
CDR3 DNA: TGTGCCAGCGGGGGGACACCCTACGAGCAGTACTTC

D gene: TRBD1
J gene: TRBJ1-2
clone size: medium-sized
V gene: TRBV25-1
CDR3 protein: CASARTGIYGYTF
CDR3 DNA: TGTGCCAGCGCGAGGACAGGGATCTATGGCTACACCTTC

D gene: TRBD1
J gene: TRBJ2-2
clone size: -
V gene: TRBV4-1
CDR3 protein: CASSSPDRGNTGELFF
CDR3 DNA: TGCGCCAGCAGCTCGCCGGACAGGGGGAACACCGGGGAGCTGTTTTTT

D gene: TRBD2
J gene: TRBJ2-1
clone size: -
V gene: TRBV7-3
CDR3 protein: CASSLALAGSNEQFF
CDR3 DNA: TGTGCCAGCAGCTTAGCACTAGCGGGGTCCAATGAGCAGTTCTTC

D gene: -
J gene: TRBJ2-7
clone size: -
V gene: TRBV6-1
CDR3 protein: CASKGFEYEQYF
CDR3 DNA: TGTGCCAGCAAGGGGTTTGAATACGAGCAGTACTTC

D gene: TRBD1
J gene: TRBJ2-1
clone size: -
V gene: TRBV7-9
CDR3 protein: CASTWGDRGTGEQFF
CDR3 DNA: TGTGCCAGCACATGGGGAGACAGGGGGACTGGTGAGCAGTTCTTC

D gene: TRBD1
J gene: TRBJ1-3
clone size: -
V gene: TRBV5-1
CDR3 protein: CASSFSGTVGTTIYF
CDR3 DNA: TGCGCCAGCAGCTTCTCCGGGACAGTAGGAACCACCATATATTTT

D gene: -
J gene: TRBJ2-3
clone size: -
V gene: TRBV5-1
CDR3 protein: CASSLGTLGDTQYF
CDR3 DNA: TGCGCCAGCAGCTTGGGGACCTTAGGGGATACGCAGTATTTT